This T cell receptor (beta chain) was identified in a study of early T cells in non-severe SARS-CoV-2 infection. Study as a whole: Sequencing of bulk RNA from unsorted whole blood was done, without chain pairing.

Study-wide results and caveats: VDJdb matching skewed toward anti-spike CD8 responses, missing private and CD4 specificities.

Unique molecular identifiers were affixed to single, distinct cDNA molecules. TCRdb independently ran MiXCR on the 5' RACE reads; one entry per CDR3 protein. In the table there are fewer than 70,000 distinct CDR3 sequences, roughly 4.8% of which are singletons. Germline V CDR1 and CDR2: MNHEY, SMNVEV (reference sequence). The V and J ends lost 7 bases and 2 bases respectively, with 29 bases between them. This CDR3 contains 19 residues. This clonotype was counted a few times. The target antigen is unknown. Sequencing used whole blood, obtained at baseline. This receptor was identified in an adult who was a healthcare worker with PCR-confirmed SARS-CoV-2 infection or an uninfected control (not recorded which). The donor label of this sample is uncertain. This chain connects TRBV27 to TRBJ2-5; a weak D match, TRBD2 (5 bases). CDR3 in amino acids: CASMSIRESLKSLQETQYF. The DNA of the CDR3 is TGTGCCAGCATGAGTATTAGGGAGTCTCTCAAGTCCTTACAAGAGACCCAGTACTTC.